The 6 T cell receptor beta chains below were found in one sample sequenced in a study of PD-1 and CTLA-4 blockade in melanoma. Assay: immunoSEQ multiplex PCR; the TCRdb copy retains only in-frame clones and omits some. The sample includes about 21,000 clones, about 91% of them seen just once. The material was CD8+ T cells from peripheral blood, obtained before anti-PD-1 treatment. The origin of the receptors is a human donor with melanoma.

This clone was picked up one time. The rearrangement joins TRBV4-2 to TRBJ1-1; D gene unclear. The length of the CDR3 is 15 residues. Germline V lookup: CDR1 LGHNA, CDR2 YNFKEQ. V shed 2 bases and J shed 3 bases, with 13 bases lying between them. The CDR3 loop is CASSQSRILYTEAFF. The CDR3 nucleotides read TGTGCCAGCAGCCAATCCAGGATCCTTTACACTGAAGCTTTCTTT.

This clone was seen only once. The J gene is TRBJ1-2, the V gene TRBV11-2; no definite D call. Germline CDR1 and CDR2: SGHAT and FQNNGV. This CDR3 is built from 13 residues. V shed 5 bases and J shed 2 bases, with 9 bases lying between them. The CDR3 is CASSPGRNYGYTF. As DNA, the CDR3 is TGTGCCAGCAGCCCCGGACGGAACTATGGCTACACCTTC.

The rearrangement links TRBV27 to TRBJ2-1, with 10 positions matching TRBD2. After removal of 5 bases from V and 6 bases from J, the junction contained 7 bases not matched to a gene. The CDR3 is 15 residues long. CDR1 and CDR2 from the germline V gene are MNHEY and SMNVEV (reference sequence). DNA of the CDR3: TGTGCCAGCAGTGGATTTAGCGGGGGGCTCAATGAGCAGTTCTTC. Its protein product is CASSGFSGGLNEQFF.

The genes are TRBV6-5 and TRBJ2-2; D might be TRBD1 or TRBD2, each matching 5 bases. The CDR3 totals 15 residues. V lost 0 bases, J lost 7 bases, and 12 bases lay in between. Germline-derived CDR1 and CDR2 are MNHEY and SVGAGI. CDR3 DNA: TGTGCCAGCAGTTACTCGACCGGGGCTAACGGGGAGCTGTTTTTT. Protein: CASSYSTGANGELFF.

The chain carries TRBV6-2 or TRBV6-3 and TRBJ1-6; no definite D call. Germline CDR1 is MNHEY and CDR2 is SVGEGT. V was trimmed by 0 bases and J by 7 bases, leaving 1 base between them. This CDR3 has 12 amino acids. Here the CDR3 DNA reads TGTGCCAGCAGTTACTCAAATTCACCCCTCCACTTT. This codes for CASSYSNSPLHF.

This chain connects TRBV15 to TRBJ2-2; TRBD1 aligns across 12 bases. This CDR3 is built from 18 residues. V dropped 7 bases and J dropped 2; count of bases not matched to a gene: 11. Germline V gene data show CDR1 as LNHNV and CDR2 as YYDKDF (reference sequence). CDR3 sequence: CATTNISGTGGNTGELFF. CDR3 nucleotide sequence: TGTGCCACCACTAATATCTCCGGGACAGGGGGCAACACCGGGGAGCTGTTTTTT. The entire variable domain, with the rest obtained from reference TRBV15 and TRBJ2-2, is as follows: DAMVIQNPRYQVTQFGKPVTLSCSQTLNHNVMYWYQQKSSQAPKLLFHYYDKDFNNEADTPDNFQSRRPNTSFCFLDIRSPGLGDTAMYLCATTNISGTGGNTGELFFGEGSRLTVL.